This T cell receptor beta chain was found in a study of blood T cell repertoires in COVID-19. To note about this clone: Other DNA sequences within the sample encode an identical CDR3.

This table comes from immunoSEQ multiplex PCR, and its TCRdb copy is limited to in-frame clones, with some not included. This table holds fewer than 450,000 clones, approximately 88% found once. Sequencing was carried out using peripheral blood. This TCR came from a woman aged 45 to 65 with COVID-19, enrolled during active disease.

CDR3 DNA sequence: TGTGCCAGTAGTCCGGGGTCTGGAAACACCATATATTTT. Translated, it gives CASSPGSGNTIYF. The chain employs TRBV19 and TRBJ1-3; D is ambiguous. Trimming took off 5 bases at V and 1 base at J, with 6 bases between the two ends. The CDR3 runs 13 residues. Germline V CDR1 and CDR2: LNHDA, SQIVND (reference sequence). The variable domain in full, with the rest retrieved from reference TRBV19 and TRBJ1-3, is DGGITQSPKYLFRKEGQNVTLSCEQNLNHDAMYWYRQDPGQGLRLIYYSQIVNDFQKGDIAEGYSVSREKKESFPLTVTSAQKNPTAFYLCASSPGSGNTIYFGEGSWLTVV.